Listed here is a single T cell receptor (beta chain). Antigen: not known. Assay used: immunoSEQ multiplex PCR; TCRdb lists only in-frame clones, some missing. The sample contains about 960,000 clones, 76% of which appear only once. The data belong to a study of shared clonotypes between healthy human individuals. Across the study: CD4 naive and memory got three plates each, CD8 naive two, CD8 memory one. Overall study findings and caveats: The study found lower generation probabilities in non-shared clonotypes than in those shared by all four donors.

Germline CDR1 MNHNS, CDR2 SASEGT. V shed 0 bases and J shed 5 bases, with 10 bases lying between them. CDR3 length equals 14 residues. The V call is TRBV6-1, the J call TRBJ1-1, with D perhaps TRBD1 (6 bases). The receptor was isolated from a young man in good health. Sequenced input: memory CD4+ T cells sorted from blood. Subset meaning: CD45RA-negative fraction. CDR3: CASSEARGRTEAFF. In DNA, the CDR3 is TGTGCCAGCAGTGAAGCAAGGGGGAGGACTGAAGCTTTCTTT.